One sample yielded the 10 T cell receptor beta chains listed below, sequenced in a study of blood T cell repertoires in COVID-19. Profiling relied on immunoSEQ multiplex PCR, and the TCRdb table lists in-frame clones only, not all of them. This table holds about 120,000 clones, around 87% found once. Material: peripheral blood. These receptors originate from a woman between 50 and 59 years old with acute or convalescent COVID-19.

The chain recombines TRBV6-5 with TRBJ2-2, with D tentatively TRBD1 (6 bases). CDR1 MNHEY and CDR2 SVGAGI come from the germline V gene. CDR3 size: 14 residues. Trimming took off 5 bases at V and 6 bases at J, with 13 bases between the two ends. CDR3 sequence: CASSTGLEAGELFF. The CDR3 DNA sequence: TGTGCCAGCAGTACAGGGTTAGAGGCCGGGGAGCTGTTTTTT.

This chain joins TRBV9 and TRBJ2-2, with TRBD2 as a possible D gene (5 bases). CDR3 length equals 17 residues. V gave up 5 bases and J gave up 0 bases, with 17 bases separating them. Germline loops: CDR1 SGDLS, CDR2 YYNGEE. The CDR3 coding sequence is TGTGCCAGCAGGCCCCTGGACGGAGGTTCGAACACCGGGGAGCTGTTTTTT. Amino acid sequence: CASRPLDGGSNTGELFF.

This chain's CDR3 is CATSAQQGDTEAFF. CDR3 DNA sequence: TGTGCCACCAGTGCCCAACAGGGGGACACTGAAGCTTTCTTT. The V call is TRBV24-1, the J call TRBJ1-1, with TRBD1 matching 8 bases. V was pared by 5 bases and J by 3 bases, with 4 bases of the junction left unmatched. Germline loops: CDR1 KGHDR, CDR2 SFDVKD. CDR3 length: 14 amino acids.

The chain uses TRBV9 and TRBJ2-1; 9 bases line up with TRBD2. Trimming removed 3 bases from V and 5 bases from J; junction bases left unmatched: 6. Germline V gene sequence: CDR1 SGDLS, CDR2 YYNGEE. This CDR3 has 15 amino acids. CDR3 nucleotides: TGTGCCAGCAGCGCCCTAGCGGGGCTCGACAATGAGCAGTTCTTC. Its protein is CASSALAGLDNEQFF.

The genes are TRBV19 and TRBJ1-2, with TRBD1 matching 10 bases. This CDR3 contains 15 residues. CDR1 and CDR2 from the germline V gene are LNHDA and SQIVND (reference sequence). The junction had 7 bases not matched to a gene; V was cut back by 5 bases and J by 4 bases. DNA for the CDR3: TGTGCCAGTAGTCGGGGACAGGGGATGGCCTATGGCTACACCTTC. Residues: CASSRGQGMAYGYTF.

The chain joins TRBV30 to TRBJ1-1, with D tentatively TRBD1 (6 bases). CDR1 and CDR2 (germline): GTSNPN, SVGIG (reference sequence). The CDR3 sequence is 13 residues long. Trimming pared 5 bases from V and 1 base from J, leaving 11 bases between. CDR3 sequence (DNA): TGTGCCTGGGACAGGAGTCAGAACACTGAAGCTTTCTTT. Protein sequence: CAWDRSQNTEAFF.

The chain links TRBV5-1 to TRBJ1-5; D unclear. The CDR3 consists of 13 residues. CDR1 and CDR2 from the germline V gene are SGHRS and YFSETQ. V gave up 0 bases and J gave up 5 bases, with 6 bases separating them. CDR3 DNA: TGCGCCAGCAGCTTGGATTCAGATCAGCCCCAGCATTTT. Its translation: CASSLDSDQPQHF.

V usage is TRBV28 and J usage is TRBJ2-7; D possibly corresponds to TRBD2 (6 bases). V lost 7 bases to trimming and J lost 11 bases, with 27 bases between them. The CDR3 contains 15 residues. CDR1 and CDR2 from the germline V gene are MDHEN and SYDVKM. CDR3: CASTSLTPDFGGKYF. Written as DNA, the CDR3 is TGTGCCAGCACCTCTCTAACCCCTGATTTCGGGGGTAAGTACTTC.

This chain links TRBV24-1 with TRBJ1-5; 9 bases map to TRBD1. This CDR3 has 15 residues. In germline, CDR1 is KGHDR, CDR2 SFDVKD. With V trimmed by 5 bases and J by 2 bases, 3 bases remained unmatched. The CDR3 nucleotides are TGTGCCACCAGTGGGACAGGGGACGGCAATCAGCCCCAGCATTTT. Translating gives CATSGTGDGNQPQHF.

V usage is TRBV30 and J usage is TRBJ1-1; unclear D gene. Germline CDR1 GTSNPN, CDR2 SVGIG (reference sequence). The CDR3 consists of 11 residues. Trimming removed 8 bases at V and 1 base at J, with 8 bases between. The CDR3 sequence: CAQAGNTEAFF. CDR3 nucleotides: TGTGCCCAGGCGGGGAACACTGAAGCTTTCTTT.